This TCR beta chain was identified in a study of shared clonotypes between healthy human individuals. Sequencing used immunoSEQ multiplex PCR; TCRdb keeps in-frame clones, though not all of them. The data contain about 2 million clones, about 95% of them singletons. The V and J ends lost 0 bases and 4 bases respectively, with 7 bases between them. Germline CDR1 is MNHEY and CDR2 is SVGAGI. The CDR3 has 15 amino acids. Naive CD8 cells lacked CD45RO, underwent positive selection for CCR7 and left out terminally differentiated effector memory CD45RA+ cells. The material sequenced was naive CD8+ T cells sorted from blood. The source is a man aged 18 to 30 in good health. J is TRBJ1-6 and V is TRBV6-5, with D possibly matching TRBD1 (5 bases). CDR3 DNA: TGTGCCAGCAGTTACTCGGGGGAGTATAATTCACCCCTCCACTTT. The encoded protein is CASSYSGEYNSPLHF.